This is a list of T cell receptor beta chains from one sample in a study of cytomegalovirus exposure and HLA in healthy donors. Sequencing used immunoSEQ multiplex PCR; TCRdb keeps in-frame clones, though not all of them. The table lists roughly 140,000 clones, more than 80% of them singletons, with around 4.5% in the top ten. Specimen: PBMCs. Every receptor here comes from a woman aged 40 to 50 in good health and CMV-seropositive. Both conserved end residues are part of each CDR3.

CDR3 protein: CATGQGAGNTIYF
CDR3 length: 13
V gene: TRBV6-5
J gene: TRBJ1-3

CDR3 protein: CASIPQGLNTEAFF
CDR3 length: 14
V gene: TRBV2
J gene: TRBJ1-1

CDR3 protein: CASSKGGGNQPQHF
CDR3 length: 14
V gene: TRBV28
J gene: TRBJ1-5

CDR3 protein: CASSPPGTGGEKLFF
CDR3 length: 15
V gene: TRBV4-1
J gene: TRBJ1-4

CDR3 protein: CASSPSGFGENEQFF
CDR3 length: 15
V gene: TRBV18
J gene: TRBJ2-1

CDR3 protein: CASSGQYTEAFF
CDR3 length: 12
V gene: TRBV6-1
J gene: TRBJ1-1

CDR3 protein: CASSPAGNTEAFF
CDR3 length: 13
V gene: TRBV18
J gene: TRBJ1-1

CDR3 protein: CAANTGSSTDTQYF
CDR3 length: 14
V gene: TRBV28
J gene: TRBJ2-3

CDR3 protein: CSVVAATNEKLFF
CDR3 length: 13
V gene: TRBV29-1
J gene: TRBJ1-4

CDR3 protein: CASSLLTDEQFF
CDR3 length: 12
V gene: TRBV5-1
J gene: TRBJ2-1

CDR3 protein: CASSQDMDRGRGQPQHF
CDR3 length: 17
V gene: TRBV4-2
J gene: TRBJ1-5

CDR3 protein: CASSLVMLQGDHEQYF
CDR3 length: 16
V gene: TRBV7-2
J gene: TRBJ2-7

CDR3 protein: CASSLDGQPNYGYTF
CDR3 length: 15
V gene: TRBV5-1
J gene: TRBJ1-2

CDR3 protein: CASSLVGHRVNNEQFF
CDR3 length: 16
V gene: TRBV7-9
J gene: TRBJ2-1

CDR3 protein: CASSPGLAGGYEQYF
CDR3 length: 15
V gene: TRBV7-2
J gene: TRBJ2-7

CDR3 protein: CASSTTVTGELFF
CDR3 length: 13
V gene: TRBV19
J gene: TRBJ2-2

CDR3 protein: CASSLFWGGLPYEQYF
CDR3 length: 16
V gene: TRBV7-3
J gene: TRBJ2-7

CDR3 protein: CASSGTTFEETQYF
CDR3 length: 14
V gene: TRBV6-5
J gene: TRBJ2-5

CDR3 protein: CASSSSSVITDTQYF
CDR3 length: 15
V gene: TRBV7-8
J gene: TRBJ2-3

CDR3 protein: CAWSRRGRVYEQYF
CDR3 length: 14
V gene: TRBV30
J gene: TRBJ2-7

CDR3 protein: CASSPATAYEQYF
CDR3 length: 13
V gene: TRBV4-2
J gene: TRBJ2-7

CDR3 protein: CASRPGQTLNGGYGYTF
CDR3 length: 17
V gene: TRBV19
J gene: TRBJ1-2

CDR3 protein: CASTHSSGIYNEQFF
CDR3 length: 15
V gene: TRBV28
J gene: TRBJ2-1

CDR3 protein: CASGGITDTQYF
CDR3 length: 12
V gene: TRBV19
J gene: TRBJ2-3

CDR3 protein: CASATVLAKTEAFF
CDR3 length: 14
V gene: TRBV19
J gene: TRBJ1-1

CDR3 protein: CASSDQRGLDTQYF
CDR3 length: 14
V gene: TRBV9
J gene: TRBJ2-3

CDR3 protein: CASSYSSSGSTDTQYF
CDR3 length: 16
V gene: TRBV6-5
J gene: TRBJ2-3

CDR3 protein: CASSQGDSRGRELFF
CDR3 length: 15
V gene: TRBV7-9
J gene: TRBJ2-2

CDR3 protein: CASSPTGPSYNEQFF
CDR3 length: 15
V gene: TRBV27
J gene: TRBJ2-1

CDR3 protein: CASSLKTGTPYEQYF
CDR3 length: 15
V gene: TRBV9
J gene: .

CDR3 protein: CASSLGWLAGAKNQETQYF
CDR3 length: 19
V gene: TRBV28
J gene: TRBJ2-5

CDR3 protein: CAWSVMEGGNSPLHF
CDR3 length: 15
V gene: TRBV30
J gene: TRBJ1-6

CDR3 protein: CASSQGLRNEQFF
CDR3 length: 13
V gene: TRBV5-1
J gene: TRBJ2-1

CDR3 protein: CASSLWDLRGDTEAFF
CDR3 length: 16
V gene: TRBV28
J gene: TRBJ1-1

CDR3 protein: CAISERQDYEQYF
CDR3 length: 13
V gene: TRBV10-3
J gene: TRBJ2-7

CDR3 protein: CASRLGLAGNTGELFF
CDR3 length: 16
V gene: TRBV7-6
J gene: TRBJ2-2

CDR3 protein: CASSFNPRGEQYF
CDR3 length: 13
V gene: TRBV27
J gene: TRBJ2-7